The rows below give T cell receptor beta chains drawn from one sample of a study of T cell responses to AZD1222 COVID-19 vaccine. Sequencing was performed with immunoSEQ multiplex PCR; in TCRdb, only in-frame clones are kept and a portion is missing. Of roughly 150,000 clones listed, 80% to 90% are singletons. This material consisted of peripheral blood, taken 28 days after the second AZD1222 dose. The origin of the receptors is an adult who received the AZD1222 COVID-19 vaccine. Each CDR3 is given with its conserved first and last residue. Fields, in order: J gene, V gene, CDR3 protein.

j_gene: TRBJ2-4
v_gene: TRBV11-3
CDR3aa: CASSLDTRDIQYF

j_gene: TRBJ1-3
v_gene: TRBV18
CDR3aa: CASSPGQVSGNTIYF

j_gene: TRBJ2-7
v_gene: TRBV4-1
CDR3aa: CASSQPRTGSNEQYF

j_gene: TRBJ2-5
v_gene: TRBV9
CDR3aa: CASSLGGAGGPQETQYF

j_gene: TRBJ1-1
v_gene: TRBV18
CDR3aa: CASSPEQANTEAFF

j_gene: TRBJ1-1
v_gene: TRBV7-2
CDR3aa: CASSLRQINTEAFF

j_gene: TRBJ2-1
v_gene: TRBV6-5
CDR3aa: CASSYTSGFSNEQFF

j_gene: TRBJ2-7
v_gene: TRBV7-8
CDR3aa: CASSLARTSGLYSYEQYF

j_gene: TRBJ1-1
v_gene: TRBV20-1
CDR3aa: CSASGGAAEAATEAFF

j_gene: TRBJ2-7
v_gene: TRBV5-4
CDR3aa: CAMGQGNSYEQYF

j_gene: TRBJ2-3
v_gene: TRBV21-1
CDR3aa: CASNLAGGRPSTDTQYF

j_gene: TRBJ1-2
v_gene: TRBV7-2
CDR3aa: CASSPDLGYGYTF

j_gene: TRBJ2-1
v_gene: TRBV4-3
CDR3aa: CASSQHRGSSNEQFF

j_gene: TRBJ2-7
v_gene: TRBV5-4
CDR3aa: CASSPIGGIHEQYF

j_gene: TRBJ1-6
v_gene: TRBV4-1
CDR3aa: CASSQVGLGAFSPLHF

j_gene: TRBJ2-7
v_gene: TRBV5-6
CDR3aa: CASSTGAGEQYF

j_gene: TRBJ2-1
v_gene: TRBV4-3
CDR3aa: CASSQDTAGSSYNEQFF

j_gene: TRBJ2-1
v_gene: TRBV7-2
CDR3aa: CASSSTSGILNEQFF

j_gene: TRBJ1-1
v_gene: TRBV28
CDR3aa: CASSSNDRAPTEAFF

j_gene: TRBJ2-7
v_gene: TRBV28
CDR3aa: CASRGTGGGLAGSYEQYF

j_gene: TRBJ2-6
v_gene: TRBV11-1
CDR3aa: CASSLGSSGANVLTF

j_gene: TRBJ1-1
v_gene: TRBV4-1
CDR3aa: CASSQNRVNTEAFF

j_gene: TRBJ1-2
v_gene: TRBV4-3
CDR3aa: CASSQEVSGSNYGYTF

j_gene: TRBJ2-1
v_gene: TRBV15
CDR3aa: CATNSGVSYNEQFF

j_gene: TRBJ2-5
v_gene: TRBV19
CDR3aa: CASSIKRGFSQETQYF

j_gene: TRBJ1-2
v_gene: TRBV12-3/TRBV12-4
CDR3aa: CASSPGQYGYTF

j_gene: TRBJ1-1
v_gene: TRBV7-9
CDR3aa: CASSLGETEAFF

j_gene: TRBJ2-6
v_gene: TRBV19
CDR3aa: CASSMWGAGGANVLTF